This T cell receptor (beta chain) was documented in a study of T cell responses to AZD1222 COVID-19 vaccine. Sequencing used immunoSEQ multiplex PCR; TCRdb keeps in-frame clones, though not all of them. The sample consists of fewer than 120,000 clones, approximately 94% of them appearing once. The CDR3 has 14 amino acids. V lost 0 bases and J lost 13, with 16 bases in between. CDR1 is LGHDT and CDR2 is YNNKEL in the germline V gene (reference sequence). Study results and limitations: The study identified only five or six AZD1222 recipients as seropositive at baseline. In a largely white British group with more females than males, clonal diversity was possibly underestimated.

Concerning this clone itself: What it binds is not known.

The rearrangement uses TRBV3-1 (or the pseudogene TRBV3-2) and TRBJ2-1, with a weak D call TRBD2 (5 bases). Material: peripheral blood, obtained 28 days after the second AZD1222 dose. This sequence was found in an adult who received the AZD1222 COVID-19 vaccine. Here the CDR3 DNA reads TGTGCCAGCAGCCAAGAATCGGACTCCACCCGCCAGTTCTTC. This encodes CASSQESDSTRQFF.